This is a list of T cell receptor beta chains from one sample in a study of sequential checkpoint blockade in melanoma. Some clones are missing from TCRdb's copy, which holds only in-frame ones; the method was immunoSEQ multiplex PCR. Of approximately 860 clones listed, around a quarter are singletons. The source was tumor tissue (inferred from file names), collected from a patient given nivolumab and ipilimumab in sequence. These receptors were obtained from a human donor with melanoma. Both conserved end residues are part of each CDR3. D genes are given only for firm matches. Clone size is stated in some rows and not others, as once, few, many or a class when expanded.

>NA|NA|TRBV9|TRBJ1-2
TGTGCCAGCAGCGTAGGCTCTTATGGCTACACCTTC
CASSVGSYGYTF
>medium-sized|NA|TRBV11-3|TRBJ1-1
TGTGCCAGCAGCTTATTTAGCTTGGAGCTCACTGAAGCTTTCTTT
CASSLFSLELTEAFF
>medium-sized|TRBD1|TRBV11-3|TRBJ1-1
TGTGCCAGCAGCACCCCGACAGGGGGTAATTTGGCTTTCTTT
CASSTPTGGNLAFF
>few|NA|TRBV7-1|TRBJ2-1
TGTGCCAGCAGCCCCCGTTCGAGGGGATCCTACAATGAGCAGTTCTTC
CASSPRSRGSYNEQFF
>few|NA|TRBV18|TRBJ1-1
TGTGCCTCTTTCGGGGGGGTGAGGAACACTGAAGCTTTCTTT
CASFGGVRNTEAFF
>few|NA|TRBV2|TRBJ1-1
TGTGCCAGCATGGGGGGGCCTGACACTGAAGCTTTCTTT
CASMGGPDTEAFF
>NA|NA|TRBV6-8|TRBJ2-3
TGTGCCAGCAGTGACGGAGGAGGCACAGATACGCAGTATTTT
CASSDGGGTDTQYF
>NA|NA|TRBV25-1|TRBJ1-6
TGTGCCAGCGGGGGGGGGACAACCAAATCACCCCTCCACTTT
CASGGGTTKSPLHF
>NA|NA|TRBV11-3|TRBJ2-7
TGTGCCAGCAGCTTGGGACGGGACGGATCCTACGAGCAGTACTTC
CASSLGRDGSYEQYF
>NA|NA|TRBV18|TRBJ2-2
TGTGCCAGCTCACAAGGGCCCGTCACCGGGGAGCTGTTTTTT
CASSQGPVTGELFF
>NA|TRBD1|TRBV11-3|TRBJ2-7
TGTGCCAGCAGCCTACAGGGGGCAGGTTACGAGCAGTACTTC
CASSLQGAGYEQYF
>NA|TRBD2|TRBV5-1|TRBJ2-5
TGCGCCAGCAGCTTGTATGTCAGCGGGGTCCAAGAGACCCAGTACTTC
CASSLYVSGVQETQYF
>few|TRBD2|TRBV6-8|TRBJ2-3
TGTGCCATCAGGACTAGCTCGAATGTTTGGGATACGCAGTATTTT
CAIRTSSNVWDTQYF
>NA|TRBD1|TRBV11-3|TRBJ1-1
TGTGCCAGCAGGATACAGGGGGGGAACACTGAAGCTTTCTTT
CASRIQGGNTEAFF
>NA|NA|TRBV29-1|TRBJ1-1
TGCAGCGTTCGTAAAGTGGGGAACACTGAAGCTTTCTTT
CSVRKVGNTEAFF
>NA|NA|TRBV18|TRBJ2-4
TGTGCCAGCTCGACCCTAGCCAAAAACATTCAGTACTTC
CASSTLAKNIQYF
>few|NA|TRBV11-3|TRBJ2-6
TGTGCCAGCAGCTTCGGGTTGCAGGGGTCTGGGGCCAACGTCCTGACTTTC
CASSFGLQGSGANVLTF
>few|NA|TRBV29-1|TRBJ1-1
TGCAGCGTTGAGATCGGGAACACTGAAGCTTTCTTT
CSVEIGNTEAFF
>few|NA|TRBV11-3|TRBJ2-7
TGTGCCAGCACCCTTACGGCTAACCCCTACGAGCAGTACTTC
CASTLTANPYEQYF
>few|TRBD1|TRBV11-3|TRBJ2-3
TGTGCCAGCAGCTCACCTCCACCGGGACAGGATTACACAGATACGCAGTATTTT
CASSSPPPGQDYTDTQYF
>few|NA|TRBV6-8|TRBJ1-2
TGTGCCAGCAGTTACTCGACGGGGGGGCAGGTCTATGGCTACACCTTC
CASSYSTGGQVYGYTF
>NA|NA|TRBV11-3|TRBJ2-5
TGTGCCAGCAGCCGGGAACGGAGGCTCCAAGAGACCCAGTACTTC
CASSRERRLQETQYF
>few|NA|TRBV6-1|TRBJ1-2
TGTGCCAGCAGTGAAGCCGGACGCAGTGGCAACTATGGCTACACCTTC
CASSEAGRSGNYGYTF
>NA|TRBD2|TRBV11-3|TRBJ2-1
TGTGCCAGCACCCCGTACACGGGGGGGTATATTGGTGAGCAGTTCTTC
CASTPYTGGYIGEQFF
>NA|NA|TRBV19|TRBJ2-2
TGTGCCAGTAGTATAGGAGGACAGTACACCGGGGAGCTGTTTTTT
CASSIGGQYTGELFF
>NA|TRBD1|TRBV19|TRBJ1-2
TGTGCCAGTATCCCACATGACAGGGGGAATGGCTACACCTTC
CASIPHDRGNGYTF
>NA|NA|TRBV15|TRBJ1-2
TGTGCCACCAGCAGAGATAGCAGGTCCGGTGGCTACACCTTC
CATSRDSRSGGYTF
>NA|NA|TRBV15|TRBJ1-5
TGTGCCACCAGCAGGGGACAAGGACTAGGCAATCAGCCCCAGCATTTT
CATSRGQGLGNQPQHF
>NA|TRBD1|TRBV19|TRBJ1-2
TGTGCCAGTAGCGGGACAGGCGATGGCTACACCTTC
CASSGTGDGYTF
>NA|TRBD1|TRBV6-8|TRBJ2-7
TGTGCCAGCAGTGAGGGGACAGTAGGCGAGCAGTACTTC
CASSEGTVGEQYF
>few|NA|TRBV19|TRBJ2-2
TGTGCCAGTACCGGACTTGGGGAAACTAACCTCGGGGAGCTGTTTTTT
CASTGLGETNLGELFF
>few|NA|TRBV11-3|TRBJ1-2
TGTGCCAGCAGCCAAAAGCCGGGGTCTTGGTCCGGCTACACCTTC
CASSQKPGSWSGYTF
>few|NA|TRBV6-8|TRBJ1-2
TGTGCCAGCAACCCCCAGTCGGACAATTGGGTCTATGGCTACACCTTC
CASNPQSDNWVYGYTF
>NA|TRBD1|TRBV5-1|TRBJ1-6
TGCGCCAGCAGCTTTCAGGGGGCGGCATATAATTCACCCCTCCACTTT
CASSFQGAAYNSPLHF
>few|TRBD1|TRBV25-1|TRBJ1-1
TGTGCCAGCAGTGAGGTGGGACAGACGAACACTGAAGCTTTCTTT
CASSEVGQTNTEAFF
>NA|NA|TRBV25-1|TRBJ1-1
TGTGCCAGCAGTGAATCCGGCCAATTCAGGGAGAACACTGAAGCTTTCTTT
CASSESGQFRENTEAFF
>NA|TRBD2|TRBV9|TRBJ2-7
TGTGCCACCTCGGGACTAGCGGACCGAGAGCAGTACTTC
CATSGLADREQYF
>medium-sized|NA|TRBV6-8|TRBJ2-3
TGTGCCAGCAGTTACACTAGTAACCCCGACGATACGCAGTATTTT
CASSYTSNPDDTQYF
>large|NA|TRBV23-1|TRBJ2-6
TGCGCCAGCAGCCAAGAAGTGGGCTCTGGGGCCAACGTCCTGACTTTC
CASSQEVGSGANVLTF
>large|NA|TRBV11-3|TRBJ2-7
TGTGCCAGCAGCCAGACTCCGAACCCCTACGAGCAGTACTTC
CASSQTPNPYEQYF
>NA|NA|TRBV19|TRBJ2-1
TGTGCCAGTACCCCAGGGACAAACAATGAGCAGTTCTTC
CASTPGTNNEQFF
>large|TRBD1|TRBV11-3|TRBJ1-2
TGTGCCAGCAGCTCCTCCGGGACAGGGGGCGGCTACACCTTC
CASSSSGTGGGYTF
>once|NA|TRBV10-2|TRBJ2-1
TGCGCCAGCAGTGGCGGTCGACGTACCCAGGGCAATGAGCAGTTCTTC
CASSGGRRTQGNEQFF
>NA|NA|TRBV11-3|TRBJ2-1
TGTGCCAGCAGCTTAATCGGGGGAGATTACAATGAGCAGTTCTTC
CASSLIGGDYNEQFF
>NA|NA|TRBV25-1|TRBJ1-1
TGTGCCAGCAGTCCACCCGGGGGCCTGAACACTGAAGCTTTCTTT
CASSPPGGLNTEAFF
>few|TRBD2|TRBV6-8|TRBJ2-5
TGTGCCAGCAGTTACTCGGCCAGCGGGGGGGCCGGAGAGACCCAGTACTTC
CASSYSASGGAGETQYF
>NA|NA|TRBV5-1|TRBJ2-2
TGCGCCAGCAAGGGGTCGGGGACCGTGGACACCGGGGAGCTGTTTTTT
CASKGSGTVDTGELFF
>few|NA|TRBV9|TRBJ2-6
TGTGCCAGCAGCGTAGTGCCCTCTGGGGCCAACGTCCTGACTTTC
CASSVVPSGANVLTF